This TCR beta chain was observed in a study of blood T cell repertoires in COVID-19. For the study at large: There were acute and convalescent COVID-19 samples, and they came from the United States, Italy and Spain.

The germline V gene encodes CDR1 MRHNA and CDR2 SNTAGT. This CDR3 is built from 16 residues. V was clipped by 7 bases and J by 3 bases, with 19 bases between them. This clone was detected a few times. Clones were read by immunoSEQ multiplex PCR, and TCRdb kept only the in-frame ones, dropping some. Of roughly 200,000 clones listed, approximately 87% are singletons. Material for sequencing was peripheral blood. The receptor was isolated from a person between 65 and 79 years old with COVID-19, enrolled during active disease. The chain links TRBV6-4 to TRBJ1-3, with no clear D. CDR3 sequence (DNA): TGTGCCAGCAATTGCGACGGGTTGTGTGTTGGAAACACCATATATTTT. Its translation is CASNCDGLCVGNTIYF.